This entry is about one TCR beta chain. TCRdb's copy holds only in-frame clones and misses some; the assay was immunoSEQ multiplex PCR. Of around 300,000 clones listed, 75% to 90% are singletons. This entry is derived from a study of blood T cell repertoires in COVID-19. Study information: Samples of COVID-19 (acute and convalescent) were obtained from the United States, Italy and Spain.

The source of this sequence is a woman in her late teens or twenties who had recovered from COVID-19. Sequencing used PBMCs or T cells enriched from blood (not recorded which).

The CDR3 coding sequence is TGTGCCAATCTACGACAGGGGCCCACTGAAGCTTTCTTT. This gives the protein CANLRQGPTEAFF. This chain uses TRBV11-3 with TRBJ1-1, with TRBD1 identical over 8 bases. Germline V gene lookup returns CDR1 SGHNT and CDR2 YENEEA. Losses at the gene ends were 10 bases for V and 4 bases for J; bases not matched to a gene: 8. The length of the CDR3 is 13 residues.